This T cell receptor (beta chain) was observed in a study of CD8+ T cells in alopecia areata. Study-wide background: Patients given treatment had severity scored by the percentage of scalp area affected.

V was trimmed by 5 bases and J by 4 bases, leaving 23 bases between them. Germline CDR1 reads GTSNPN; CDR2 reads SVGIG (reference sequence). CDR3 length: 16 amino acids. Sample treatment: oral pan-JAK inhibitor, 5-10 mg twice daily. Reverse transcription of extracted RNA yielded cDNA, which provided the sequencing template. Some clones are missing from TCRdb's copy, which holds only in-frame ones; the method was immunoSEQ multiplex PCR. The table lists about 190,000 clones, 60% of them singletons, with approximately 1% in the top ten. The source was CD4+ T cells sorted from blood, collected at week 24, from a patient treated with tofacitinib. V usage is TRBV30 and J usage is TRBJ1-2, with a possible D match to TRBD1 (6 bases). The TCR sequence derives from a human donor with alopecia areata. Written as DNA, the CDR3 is TGTGCCTGGGCCACAGGGAAGGCTACATTTTCCTATGGCTACACCTTC. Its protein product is CAWATGKATFSYGYTF.